These 20 T cell receptor beta chains came from one sample sequenced in a study of blood T cells in healthy people across ages. Primers used in a second PCR of roughly 7 to 12 cycles were a sample-barcoded 5' primer and a J-beta primer mix. TCRdb redid the calling of the 5' RACE reads with MiXCR, one entry per CDR3 protein. There are some 1.4 million distinct CDR3 sequences in the sample; approximately 38% occur only once, and 7.9% lies in the top ten. The sequenced material came from blood. Every receptor here comes from a woman aged 18 to 35 in good health.

This clonotype was seen only a few times. The gene calls are TRBV10-3 and TRBJ2-5; 9 nucleotides align to TRBD2. The CDR3 loop spans 21 amino acids. Germline-derived CDR1 and CDR2 are ENHRY and SYGVKD. V gave up 0 bases and J gave up 0 bases; unmatched junction bases: 17. The CDR3 loop reads CAISESRLGAGGPEYQETQYF. The CDR3 bases are TGTGCCATCAGTGAGTCGAGACTTGGGGCGGGAGGGCCGGAGTACCAAGAGACCCAGTACTTC.

The chain couples TRBV18 to TRBJ1-4; D call uncertain. Trimming stripped 4 bases from V and 0 bases from J, with 15 bases between. Germline lookup yields CDR1 KGHSH and CDR2 LQKENI. There are 17 residues in the CDR3. In DNA form, the CDR3 reads TGTGCCAGCTCACTCCGGGATGCCCTTGCAACTAATGAAAAACTGTTTTTT. Protein: CASSLRDALATNEKLFF. The full variable domain, in which reference TRBV18 and TRBJ1-4 provide the parts outside the CDR3, is NAGVMQNPRHLVRRRGQEARLRCSPMKGHSHVYWYRQLPEEGLKFMVYLQKENIIDESGMPKERFSAEFPKEGPSILRIQQVVRGDSAAYFCASSLRDALATNEKLFFGSGTQLSVL.

J is TRBJ2-7 and V is TRBV29-1; 7 bases agree with TRBD2. Germline trimming cut 5 bases from V and 8 bases from J; bases unmatched to any gene: 15. Germline V CDR1 and CDR2: SQVTM, ANQGSEA. The CDR3 sequence is 14 residues long. CDR3 in DNA: TGCAGCGTTAAGGGAGGGCCGACCGTAATGAAGCAGTACTTC. It is translated as CSVKGGPTVMKQYF.

There are a few counts of this clonotype. The V gene is TRBV5-1, the J gene TRBJ2-5, with D hard to call. Germline CDR1 is SGHRS and CDR2 is YFSETQ. The CDR3 length is 13 residues. V lost 0 bases, J lost 7 bases, and 10 bases lay in between. CDR3 residues: CASSLATSSTQYF. The CDR3, as DNA: TGCGCCAGCAGCTTGGCCACCTCGTCGACCCAGTACTTC. Drawing the rest from reference TRBV5-1 and TRBJ2-5, the complete variable domain is KAGVTQTPRYLIKTRGQQVTLSCSPISGHRSVSWYQQTPGQGLQFLFEYFSETQRNKGNFPGRFSGRQFSNSRSEMNVSTLELGDSALYLCASSLATSSTQYFGPGTRLLVL.

The gene calls are TRBV14 and TRBJ2-4; 8 nucleotides agree with TRBD2. Germline trimming cut 1 base from V and 13 bases from J; bases unmatched to any gene: 12. The CDR3 covers 15 residues. Germline V gives CDR1 SGHDN, CDR2 FVKESK. CDR3 in DNA: TGTGCCAGCAGCCAAGTCGGGACTAGATATTACGGGCAGTACTTC. It translates to CASSQVGTRYYGQYF. Based on the CDR3 plus reference TRBV14 and TRBJ2-4, the full variable domain is EAGVTQFPSHSVIEKGQTVTLRCDPISGHDNLYWYRRVMGKEIKFLLHFVKESKQDESGMPNNRFLAERTGGTYSTLKVQPAELEDSGVYFCASSQVGTRYYGQYFGAGTRLSVL.

Worth noting for this clonotype: Being one base from a much bigger clone, this may be a read error. The chain is built from TRBV5-1 and TRBJ2-1; perhaps TRBD2 as D (6 bases). Germline CDR1 and CDR2: SGHRS and YFSETQ. The CDR3 runs to 14 residues. In DNA, the CDR3 is TGCGCCGGCAGCTTAGAGCCTAGCGCCAATGAGCAGTTCTTC. It encodes CAGSLEPSANEQFF.

The chain is built from TRBV6-5 and TRBJ2-7; D remains ambiguous. The V gene's germline CDR1 is MNHEY and CDR2 SVGAGI. The V gene lost 3 bases and the J gene lost 2 bases, with 11 bases spanning the gap. The CDR3 length is 14 residues. In DNA, the CDR3 is TGTGCCAGCAGTTATATCGGCGGCGCCTACGAGCAGTACTTC. Its translation: CASSYIGGAYEQYF.

Comment on this clonotype: Germline and junction disagree at one end, which may indicate a read error. The chain has TRBV20-1 and TRBJ2-1, with D maybe TRBD2 (6 bases). The CDR3 loop spans 14 amino acids. Per the germline V gene, CDR1 is DFQATT and CDR2 is SNEGSKA (reference sequence). The CDR3 here is CRAEGLGIWGEQFF. DNA for the CDR3: TGCCGTGCAGAGGGACTGGGGATTTGGGGTGAGCAGTTCTTC.

The chain is built from TRBV9 and TRBJ2-5; 11 nucleotides match TRBD2. Germline-derived CDR1 and CDR2 are SGDLS and YYNGEE. CDR3 length equals 17 residues. V trimming: 4 bases; J trimming: 5 bases; junction bases outside the gene matches: 13. CDR3 amino acids: CASSFSGGATVMETQYF. The DNA for the CDR3 is TGTGCCAGCAGCTTTAGCGGGGGGGCCACCGTAATGGAGACCCAGTACTTC.

This chain links TRBV27 with TRBJ1-2; D remains ambiguous. Between the trimmed V and J ends, which lost 3 bases and 8 bases, there was a span of 19 bases. CDR1 and CDR2 from the germline V gene are MNHEY and SMNVEV (reference sequence). The CDR3 extends over 15 amino acids. CDR3 nucleotides: TGTGCCAGCAGTTTTAGCCAGGAGAGTCCAAGGGGCTACACCTTC. Translating it yields CASSFSQESPRGYTF.

The CDR3 DNA reads TGTGCCAGCAGCGACTACGGACAGTTCAATGAGCAGTTCTTC. It is translated as CASSDYGQFNEQFF. The chain couples TRBV7-3 to TRBJ2-1, with a tentative D call TRBD1 (6 bases). Germline V lookup: CDR1 SGHTA, CDR2 FQGTGA. This CDR3 region has 14 residues. Trimming left V 5 bases short and J 6 bases short, with 14 bases between.

V is TRBV27 and J is TRBJ2-4; TRBD1 agrees at 7 bases. The assigned J gene may be wrong: the sequence end matches TRBJ2-7 better. Germline lookup yields CDR1 MNHEY and CDR2 SMNVEV (reference sequence). This CDR3 region has 16 residues. For the CDR3, the DNA is TGTGCCAGCAGTCCACCCACTCGGACAGGTAGCAACGAGCAGTACTTC. Amino acids: CASSPPTRTGSNEQYF.

V usage is TRBV28 and J usage is TRBJ2-5; D call uncertain. The J call could be wrong; TRBJ2-7 is a better fit for the DNA end. This CDR3 comprises 14 residues. In germline, CDR1 is MDHEN, CDR2 SYDVKM. CDR3 coding DNA: TGTGCCAGCAGTTTATGGGATGCCGTCCACGAGCAGTACTTC. Translation gives CASSLWDAVHEQYF.

To note about this clonotype: The junction differs from germline at one of its ends, possibly a read error. The genes are TRBV20-1 and TRBJ2-3; D is possibly TRBD1 (7 bases). In germline, CDR1 is DFQATT, CDR2 SNEGSKA (reference sequence). The CDR3 length is 15 residues. CDR3 loop: CSARDSGDRTDAQYF. In nucleotides, the CDR3 is TGCAGTGCTAGAGACTCGGGGGACAGAACAGATGCGCAGTATTTT.

This clonotype was counted a few times. The V call is TRBV10-3, the J call TRBJ2-5; D possibly corresponds to TRBD2 (6 bases). Germline CDR1 is ENHRY and CDR2 is SYGVKD. V lost 5 bases to trimming and J lost 3 bases, with 13 bases between them. This CDR3 spans 14 amino acids. In DNA, the CDR3 is TGTGCCATCAGTCTAACCGGGAGCAAAGAGACCCAGTACTTC. This codes for CAISLTGSKETQYF.

In this sample, this clonotype turned up a few times. The DNA for the CDR3 is TGTGCCAGCAGCTCTCTAATGCTAAGCTCCTACAATGAGCAGTACTTC. Translated, it gives CASSSLMLSSYNEQYF. The J gene is TRBJ2-1, the V gene TRBV7-9; D not certain. Gene TRBJ2-7 matches the end of the DNA better, so the J call may be wrong. Germline V gene data show CDR1 as SEHNR and CDR2 as FQNEAQ (reference sequence). CDR3 size: 16 residues.

This clonotype came up a few times. The rearrangement links TRBV28 to TRBJ1-1; D gene unclear. The germline V and J ends were trimmed by 2 bases and 5 bases, with 6 bases remaining between them. The germline V gene encodes CDR1 MDHEN and CDR2 SYDVKM. This CDR3 spans 12 amino acids. This CDR3 reads CASSLPETEAFF. In DNA, the CDR3 is TGTGCCAGCAGTTTACCGGAAACTGAAGCTTTCTTT.

Many counts were recorded for this clonotype. The chain employs TRBV5-1 and TRBJ2-1; weak D call: TRBD1 (5 bases). Germline-derived CDR1 and CDR2 are SGHRS and YFSETQ. CDR3 length: 15 amino acids. Trimming shortened V by 3 bases and J by 0 bases, and 10 bases separated the two germline ends. The chain's CDR3 is CASSSSGASYNEQFF. CDR3 sequence (DNA): TGCGCCAGCAGCTCCAGTGGGGCCTCCTACAATGAGCAGTTCTTC.

This rearrangement joins TRBV20-1 to TRBJ2-4; 8 nucleotides line up with TRBD2. This CDR3 is built from 14 residues. From germline, CDR1 is DFQATT and CDR2 SNEGSKA (reference sequence). V lost 3 bases and J lost 6; bases outside the gene matches: 7. The CDR3 is CSASPGGPRNIQYF. The CDR3 region has the DNA TGCAGTGCTAGTCCGGGGGGGCCCCGAAACATTCAGTACTTC.

The genes are TRBV7-9 and TRBJ1-4, with no clear D. V was pared by 0 bases and J by 7 bases, with 18 bases between. The germline V gene has CDR1 SEHNR and CDR2 FQNEAQ (reference sequence). This CDR3 is 17 amino acids long. The DNA of the CDR3 is TGTGCCAGCAGCTTAGCCCGGGCCCCCCGGGAAAGTGAAAAACTGTTTTTT. It yields the protein CASSLARAPRESEKLFF.